This is a list of T cell receptor beta chains from one sample in a study of blood T cells in healthy people across ages. TCRdb recomputed calls from the 5' RACE reads with MiXCR, one row per CDR3 protein. The sample lists about 1.6 million distinct CDR3 sequences; about 35% were seen once. The sequencing sample was made of blood. These receptors all come from a woman under 40 in good health. CDR3s include the opening cysteine and the closing phenylalanine or tryptophan. A D gene is named only where the DNA matches it firmly. Size values are once, few and many counts, or a class for expanded clones, and some rows have none.

>TRBJ2-7|NA|TRBV20-1|NA
TGCAGTGCTAGTCCGACAAGCGGGTTTTACAATGAGCAGTACTTC
CSASPTSGFYNEQYF
>TRBJ1-2|NA|TRBV12-5|NA
TGTGCTAGTGGTTTGGCAGCCGGAGCCGCTAACTATGGCTACACCTTC
CASGLAAGAANYGYTF
>TRBJ2-7|NA|TRBV5-1|NA
TGCGCCAGCAGCTTGGGAAGGGGTTTTACCTACGAGCAGTACTTC
CASSLGRGFTYEQYF
>TRBJ2-1|NA|TRBV20-1|NA
TGCAGTGCTAGGGGGCCCGCGGGCTCCCCCTATGAGCAGTTCTTC
CSARGPAGSPYEQFF
>TRBJ2-5|TRBD2|TRBV20-1|NA
TGCAGTGCTAGAGATGAGGGACTAGCTAGAGAGACCCAGTACTTC
CSARDEGLARETQYF
>TRBJ2-3|TRBD1|TRBV24-1|NA
TGTGCCACCAGTGATTTGCCCGGGACAGGGGTGCCGGGAGCTACAGATACGCAGTATTTT
CATSDLPGTGVPGATDTQYF
>TRBJ2-1|NA|TRBV12-3/TRBV12-4|NA
TGTGCCAGCAGTCCTACATCCTCGGAGTTCTTC
CASSPTSSEFF
>TRBJ2-3|TRBD2|TRBV28|NA
TGTGCCAGCAGTTTACCCGGGGGGAATACAGATACGCAGTATTTT
CASSLPGGNTDTQYF
>TRBJ2-7|TRBD2|TRBV6-5|NA
TGTGCCAGCAGTTACTCGCGGGAGCGTTCCTACGATGAGCAGTACTTC
CASSYSRERSYDEQYF
>TRBJ1-6|TRBD1|TRBV7-2|NA
TGTGCCAGCAGCTTAGACAGGGGAATGTTATCACCCCTCCACTTT
CASSLDRGMLSPLHF
>TRBJ2-7|NA|TRBV29-1|many
TGCAGCGTTGAGGGGACCTTCCGCGAGCAGTACTTC
CSVEGTFREQYF
>TRBJ2-7|NA|TRBV6-2/TRBV6-3|once
TGTGCCAGCACCGCATGGGTCGAGGCCTACGAGCAGTACTTC
CASTAWVEAYEQYF
>TRBJ2-3|NA|TRBV20-1|NA
TGCAGTGCTCGAGATAGCTTTGTCGCAGATACGCAGTATTTT
CSARDSFVADTQYF
>TRBJ2-3|NA|TRBV6-2/TRBV6-3|few
TGTGCCAGCAAAGACCCTTGGGCTAGCGAGACAGATACGCAGTATTTT
CASKDPWASETDTQYF
>TRBJ2-4|TRBD1|TRBV20-1|NA
TGCAGTGCTTTCAATGAGGGACAGGGAGGTTCCAAAAACATTCAGTACTTC
CSAFNEGQGGSKNIQYF
>TRBJ2-5|TRBD1|TRBV10-3|few
TGTGCCATCAGTCCAGGGGGCGCGGAGACCCAGTACTTC
CAISPGGAETQYF
>TRBJ2-7|NA|TRBV4-2|NA
TGTGCCAGCAGCCAAGGAACAGGGAGGTACGAGAAGTACTTC
CASSQGTGRYEKYF
>TRBJ2-1|TRBD1|TRBV12-3/TRBV12-4|NA
TGTGCCAGCAGTTTAGCGGGGACAGTTCATGAGCAGTTCTTC
CASSLAGTVHEQFF
>TRBJ2-1|TRBD1|TRBV6-1|NA
TGTGCCAGCAGCCATCGGGACAGGGTGGGTTACAATGAGCAGTTCTTC
CASSHRDRVGYNEQFF
>TRBJ1-6|NA|TRBV9|few
TGTGCCAGCAGCGTACAGGGTAGATCACCCCTCCACTTT
CASSVQGRSPLHF
>TRBJ2-1|NA|TRBV11-2|few
TGTGCCAGCAGCTTCCAGGGGTCCTCCTACAATGAGCAGTTCTTC
CASSFQGSSYNEQFF
>TRBJ1-6|NA|TRBV4-1|few
TGCGCCAGCAGCCTCCGGGATATAATTAATTCACCCCCCCACTTT
CASSLRDIINSPPHF
>TRBJ2-5|TRBD2|TRBV28|NA
TGTGCCAGCAGTTTATATGCGGGAGGCGAGGAGACCCAGTACTTC
CASSLYAGGEETQYF
>TRBJ2-6|NA|TRBV5-1|few
TGCGCCAGCAGCTTGAGTGGACAGCGTAGCTCTGGGGCCAACGTCCTGACTTTC
CASSLSGQRSSGANVLTF
>TRBJ2-5|TRBD2|TRBV29-1|many
TGCAGCGTTGAGTGGACTAGCGCCCAAGAGACCCAGTACTTC
CSVEWTSAQETQYF
>TRBJ2-2|TRBD1|TRBV5-1|many
TGCGCCAGCAGCGCCCCTGCTACAGGGGACACCGGGGAGCTGTTTTTT
CASSAPATGDTGELFF